This T cell receptor (beta chain) is drawn from a study of control samples from healthy donors and cancer patients. Here immunoSEQ multiplex PCR was the method, and the copy in TCRdb shows in-frame clones only, minus some. The sample contains roughly 150,000 clones, 92% of which appear only once. CDR3 length: 16 amino acids. V shed 5 bases, J shed 6 bases, and the junction held 14 bases outside the gene matches. CDR1 is SGHVS and CDR2 is FQNEAQ in the germline V gene. The sequenced sample was blood. The receptor comes from a woman aged 25 to 39 in good health. The gene calls are TRBV7-8 and TRBJ2-7; 9 bases fit TRBD2. The CDR3 DNA follows: TGTGCCAGCAGCCAAGCCAATAGCGGGAGATCGGGCGAGCAGTACTTC. Translated: CASSQANSGRSGEQYF.